Listed here are 10 T cell receptor beta chains from one sample, sequenced in a study of blood T cell repertoires in COVID-19. TCRdb's copy holds only in-frame clones and misses some; the assay was immunoSEQ multiplex PCR. The sample includes about 190,000 clones, roughly 90% of them seen just once. Material for sequencing was peripheral blood. These receptors were taken from a man between 35 and 55 years old with acute or convalescent COVID-19.

The chain has TRBV19 and TRBJ2-3; 8 bases are shared with TRBD2. J was trimmed by 2 bases and V by 6 bases; bases with no gene match: 4. This CDR3 is 14 amino acids long. The germline V gene encodes CDR1 LNHDA and CDR2 SQIVND (reference sequence). CDR3 bases: TGTGCCAGTAGGGCGGGGGGATTCACAGATACGCAGTATTTT. Translation gives CASRAGGFTDTQYF.

This chain links TRBV7-2 with TRBJ2-5; no definite D call. The CDR3 extends over 15 amino acids. CDR1 and CDR2 (germline): SGHTA, FQGNSA. V was cut by 5 bases and J by 5 bases, with 18 bases left in between. The CDR3 is CASSPEPRALETQYF. The CDR3 region has the DNA TGTGCCAGCAGCCCCGAACCTCGAGCATTGGAGACCCAGTACTTC.

The chain uses TRBV9 and TRBJ2-4; weak D call: TRBD2 (6 bases). This CDR3 comprises 14 residues. Deletions cut 3 bases from V and 7 bases from J, with 14 bases between. Germline lookup yields CDR1 SGDLS and CDR2 YYNGEE. For the CDR3, the DNA is TGTGCCAGCAGCGCCGTGGCGGGGAGCAACATTCAGTACTTC. This translates into CASSAVAGSNIQYF. Based on the CDR3 plus reference TRBV9 and TRBJ2-4, the full variable domain is DSGVTQTPKHLITATGQRVTLRCSPRSGDLSVYWYQQSLDQGLQFLIQYYNGEERAKGNILERFSAQQFPDLHSELNLSSLELGDSALYFCASSAVAGSNIQYFGAGTRLSVL.

This chain connects TRBV29-1 to TRBJ1-2, with D possibly matching TRBD1 (6 bases). Germline CDR1 reads SQVTM; CDR2 reads ANQGSEA. This CDR3 has 13 residues. Trimming left V 5 bases short and J 10 bases short, with 20 bases between. The chain's CDR3 is CSVPKDSLNDYTF. The CDR3 DNA is TGCAGCGTTCCCAAGGACAGTTTGAATGACTACACCTTC.

The chain carries TRBV2 and TRBJ2-1; TRBD2 aligns across 7 bases. After removal of 4 bases from V and 13 bases from J, the junction contained 13 bases not matched to a gene. The CDR3 covers 14 residues. Germline V CDR1 and CDR2: SNHLY, FYNNEI. The CDR3, as DNA: TGTGCCAGCAGTGTTAGGGGAAGGGAGGGACTCCAGTTCTTC. Its translation is CASSVRGREGLQFF.

The chain uses TRBV11-1 and TRBJ2-7; D possibly corresponds to TRBD2 (7 bases). The CDR3 is made up of 15 amino acids. Trimming stripped 6 bases from V and 2 bases from J, with 17 bases between. CDR1 is SGHAT, CDR2 FQDESV, per germline (reference sequence). The CDR3 sequence is CASRGGASAPYEQYF. The CDR3 coding sequence is TGTGCCAGCAGGGGGGGGGCATCGGCTCCCTACGAGCAGTACTTC.

V usage is TRBV10-3 and J usage is TRBJ2-5; D uncertain. Trimming pared 3 bases from V and 7 bases from J, leaving 12 bases between. The CDR3 sequence is 13 residues long. From germline, CDR1 is ENHRY and CDR2 SYGVKD. This CDR3 reads CAISDGPMGTQYF. CDR3 sequence (DNA): TGTGCCATCAGTGATGGGCCTATGGGGACCCAGTACTTC.

This chain connects TRBV2 to TRBJ1-5; D not resolved. V was trimmed by 6 bases and J by 2 bases, leaving 11 bases between them. The CDR3 spans 14 residues. Germline V gene lookup returns CDR1 SNHLY and CDR2 FYNNEI. The CDR3 DNA is TGTGCCAGCAGGGGGTGGAGGGGCAATCAGCCCCAGCATTTT. Its translation: CASRGWRGNQPQHF. Supplemented by reference TRBV2 and TRBJ1-5, the full variable domain reads EPEVTQTPSHQVTQMGQEVILRCVPISNHLYFYWYRQILGQKVEFLVSFYNNEISEKSEIFDDQFSVERPDGSNFTLKIRSTKLEDSAMYFCASRGWRGNQPQHFGDGTRLSIL.

The rearrangement links TRBV6-5 to TRBJ1-4; 7 bases map to TRBD1. The CDR3 totals 15 residues. Germline CDR1 MNHEY, CDR2 SVGAGI. With 0 bases clipped from V and 7 bases from J, the junction kept 5 bases outside the gene matches. CDR3 coding DNA: TGTGCCAGCAGTTACTCGGGACAGAAGCGTGAAAAACTGTTTTTT. This translates into CASSYSGQKREKLFF.

The chain combines TRBV10-2 with TRBJ1-6; TRBD1 might be the D (6 bases). V lost 8 bases and J 5 bases, leaving 7 bases between the germline ends. The CDR3 sequence is 12 residues long. The germline V gene has CDR1 WSHSY and CDR2 SAAADI. The CDR3 reads CASQGNNSPLHF. The CDR3 nucleotides read TGCGCCAGCCAGGGGAATAATTCACCCCTCCACTTT.